This note documents a single T cell receptor (beta chain) sequence. This entry belongs to a study of radiotherapy plus CTLA-4 blockade in lung cancer. CDR1 is SEHNR, CDR2 FQNEAQ, per germline (reference sequence). V trimming: 5 bases; J trimming: 6 bases; junction bases outside the gene matches: 13. The CDR3 runs 18 residues. This table comes from immunoSEQ multiplex PCR, and its TCRdb copy is limited to in-frame clones, with some not included. The sample carries some 70,000 clones, under 85% recorded once. This chain links TRBV7-9 with TRBJ1-4; TRBD1 matches 12 bases. The clonotype comes from a human donor with non-small cell lung cancer who had a partial response to radiotherapy plus ipilimumab. Specimen: peripheral blood, collected from a patient treated with radiotherapy plus ipilimumab. CDR3: CASSTYRDRGRRDEKLFF. CDR3 sequence (DNA): TGTGCCAGCAGCACCTACCGGGACAGGGGGCGCAGGGATGAAAAACTGTTTTTT.